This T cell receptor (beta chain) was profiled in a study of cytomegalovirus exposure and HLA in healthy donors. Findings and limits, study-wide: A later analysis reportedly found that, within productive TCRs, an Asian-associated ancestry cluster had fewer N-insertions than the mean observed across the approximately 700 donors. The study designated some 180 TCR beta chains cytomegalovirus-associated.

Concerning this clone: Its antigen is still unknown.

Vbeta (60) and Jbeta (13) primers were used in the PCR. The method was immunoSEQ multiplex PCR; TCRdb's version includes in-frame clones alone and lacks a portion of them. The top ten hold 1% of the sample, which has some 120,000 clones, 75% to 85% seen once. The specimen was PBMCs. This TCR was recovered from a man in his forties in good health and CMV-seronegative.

CDR3 loop: CASSPGQGAGGEQFF. CDR3 coding DNA: TGTGCCAGCAGTCCGGGACAGGGGGCAGGAGGGGAGCAGTTCTTC. V and J are TRBV28 and TRBJ2-1; 12 nucleotides align to TRBD1. Germline values: CDR1 MDHEN, CDR2 SYDVKM. The CDR3 has 15 amino acids. V lost 5 bases and J lost 10; bases outside the gene matches: 9.